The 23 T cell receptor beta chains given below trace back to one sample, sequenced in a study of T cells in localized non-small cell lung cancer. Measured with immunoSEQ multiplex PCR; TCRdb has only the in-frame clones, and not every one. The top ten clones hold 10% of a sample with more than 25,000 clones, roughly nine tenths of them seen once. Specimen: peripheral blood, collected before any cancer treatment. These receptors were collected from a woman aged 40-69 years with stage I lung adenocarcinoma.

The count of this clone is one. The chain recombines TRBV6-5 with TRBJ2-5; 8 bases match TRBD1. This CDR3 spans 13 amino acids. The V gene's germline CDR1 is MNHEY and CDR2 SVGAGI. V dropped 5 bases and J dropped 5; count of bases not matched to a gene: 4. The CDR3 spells CASSPRGQETQYF. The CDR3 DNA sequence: TGTGCCAGCAGTCCCAGGGGGCAGGAGACCCAGTACTTC.

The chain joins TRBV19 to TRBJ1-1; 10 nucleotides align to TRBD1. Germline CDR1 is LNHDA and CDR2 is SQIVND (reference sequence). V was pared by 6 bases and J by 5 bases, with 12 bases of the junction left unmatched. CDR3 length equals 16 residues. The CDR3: CASSPSRDRGRTEAFF. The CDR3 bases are TGTGCCAGTAGCCCCTCCCGGGACAGGGGAAGAACTGAAGCTTTCTTT.

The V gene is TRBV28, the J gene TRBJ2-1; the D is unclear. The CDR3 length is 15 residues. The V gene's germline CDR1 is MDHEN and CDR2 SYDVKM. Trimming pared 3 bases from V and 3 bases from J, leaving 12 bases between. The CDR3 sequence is CASSFEGEGYNEQFF. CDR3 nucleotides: TGTGCCAGCAGTTTTGAAGGAGAAGGCTACAATGAGCAGTTCTTC.

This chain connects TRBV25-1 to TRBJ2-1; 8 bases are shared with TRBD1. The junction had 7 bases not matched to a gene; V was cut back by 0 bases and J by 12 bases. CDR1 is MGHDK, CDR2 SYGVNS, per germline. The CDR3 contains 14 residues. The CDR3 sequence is CASSEYLRTGRQFF. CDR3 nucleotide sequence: TGTGCCAGCAGTGAATACCTCAGGACAGGGAGGCAGTTCTTC.

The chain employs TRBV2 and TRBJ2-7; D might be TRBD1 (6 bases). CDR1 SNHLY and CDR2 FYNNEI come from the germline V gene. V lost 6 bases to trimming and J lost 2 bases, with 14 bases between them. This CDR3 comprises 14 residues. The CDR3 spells CASSRTDQTYEQYF. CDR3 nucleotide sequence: TGTGCCAGCAGCCGGACAGACCAAACCTACGAGCAGTACTTC.

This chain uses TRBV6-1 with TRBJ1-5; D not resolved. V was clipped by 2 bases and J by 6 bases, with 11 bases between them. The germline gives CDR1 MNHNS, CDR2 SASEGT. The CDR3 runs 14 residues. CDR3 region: CASSENWSGQPQHF. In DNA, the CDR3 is TGTGCCAGCAGTGAAAATTGGTCCGGTCAGCCCCAGCATTTT.

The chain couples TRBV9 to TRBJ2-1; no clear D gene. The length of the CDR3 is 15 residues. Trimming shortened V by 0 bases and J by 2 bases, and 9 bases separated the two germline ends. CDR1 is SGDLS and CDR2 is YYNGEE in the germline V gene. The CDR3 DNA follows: TGTGCCAGCAGCGTAGGGAGCGCAACCTACAATGAGCAGTTCTTC. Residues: CASSVGSATYNEQFF.

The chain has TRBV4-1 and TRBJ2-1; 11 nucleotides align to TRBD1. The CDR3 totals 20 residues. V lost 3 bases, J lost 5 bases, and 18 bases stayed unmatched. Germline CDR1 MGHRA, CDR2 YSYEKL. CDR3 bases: TGCGCCAGCAGCCAGGACCGTTTGGTGGACAGGGGGCCCGGGGACAATGAGCAGTTCTTC. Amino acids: CASSQDRLVDRGPGDNEQFF.

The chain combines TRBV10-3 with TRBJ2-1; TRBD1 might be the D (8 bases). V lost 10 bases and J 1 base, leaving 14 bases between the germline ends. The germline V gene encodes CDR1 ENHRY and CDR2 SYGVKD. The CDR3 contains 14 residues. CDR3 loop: CATKQGGSYNEQFF. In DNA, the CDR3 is TGTGCCACCAAACAGGGGGGGTCCTACAATGAGCAGTTCTTC.

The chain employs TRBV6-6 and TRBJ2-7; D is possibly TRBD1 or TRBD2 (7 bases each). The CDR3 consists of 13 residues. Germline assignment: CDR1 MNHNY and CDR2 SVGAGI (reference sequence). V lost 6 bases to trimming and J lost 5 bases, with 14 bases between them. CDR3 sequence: CASRPRGGNEQYF. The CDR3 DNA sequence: TGTGCCAGCAGACCCAGGGGGGGGAACGAGCAGTACTTC.

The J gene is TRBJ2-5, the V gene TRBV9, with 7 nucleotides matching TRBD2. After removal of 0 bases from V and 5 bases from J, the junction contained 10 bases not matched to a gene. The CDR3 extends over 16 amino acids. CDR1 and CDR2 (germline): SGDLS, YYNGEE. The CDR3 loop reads CASSVDGLAEGETQYF. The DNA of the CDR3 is TGTGCCAGCAGCGTAGATGGTCTAGCGGAGGGCGAGACCCAGTACTTC.

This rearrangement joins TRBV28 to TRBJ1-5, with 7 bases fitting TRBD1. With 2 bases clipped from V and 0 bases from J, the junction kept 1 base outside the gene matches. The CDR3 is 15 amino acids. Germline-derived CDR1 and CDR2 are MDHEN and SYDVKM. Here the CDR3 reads CASSLRDSSNQPQHF. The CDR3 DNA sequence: TGTGCCAGCAGTTTAAGGGACAGTAGCAATCAGCCCCAGCATTTT.

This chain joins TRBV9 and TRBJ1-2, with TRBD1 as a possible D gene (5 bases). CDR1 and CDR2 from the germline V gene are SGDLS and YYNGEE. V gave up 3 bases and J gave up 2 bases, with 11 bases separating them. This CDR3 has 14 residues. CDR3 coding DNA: TGTGCCAGCAGCGCTCTCAGGGAAAACTATGGCTACACCTTC. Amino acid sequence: CASSALRENYGYTF.

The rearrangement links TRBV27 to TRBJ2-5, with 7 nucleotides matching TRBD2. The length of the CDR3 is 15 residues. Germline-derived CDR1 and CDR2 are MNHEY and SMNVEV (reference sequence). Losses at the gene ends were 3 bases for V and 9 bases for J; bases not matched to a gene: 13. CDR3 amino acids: CASSFYGGRRGAQYF. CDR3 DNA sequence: TGTGCCAGCAGTTTTTACGGCGGGCGCCGGGGGGCCCAGTACTTC.

CDR3 in amino acids: CASSLREQYNEQFF. In nucleotides, the CDR3 is TGTGCCAGCAGCTTACGGGAGCAATACAATGAGCAGTTCTTC. V usage is TRBV11-2 and J usage is TRBJ2-1, with D possibly matching TRBD2 (6 bases). CDR3 length: 14 amino acids. Trimming pared 2 bases from V and 4 bases from J, leaving 9 bases between. Germline CDR1 reads SGHAT; CDR2 reads FQNNGV.

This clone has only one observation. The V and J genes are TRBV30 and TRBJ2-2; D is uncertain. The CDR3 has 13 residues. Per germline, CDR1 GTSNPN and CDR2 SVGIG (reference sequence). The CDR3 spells CAKSTTNTGELFF. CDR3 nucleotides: TGTGCTAAGAGCACAACGAACACCGGGGAGCTGTTTTTT.

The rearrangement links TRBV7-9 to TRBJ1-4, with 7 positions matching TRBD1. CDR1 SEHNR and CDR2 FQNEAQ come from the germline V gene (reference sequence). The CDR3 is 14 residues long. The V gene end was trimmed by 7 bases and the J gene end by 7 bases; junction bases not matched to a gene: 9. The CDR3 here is CASTRQGLGEKLFF. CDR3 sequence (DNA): TGTGCCAGCACACGACAGGGTTTGGGTGAAAAACTGTTTTTT.

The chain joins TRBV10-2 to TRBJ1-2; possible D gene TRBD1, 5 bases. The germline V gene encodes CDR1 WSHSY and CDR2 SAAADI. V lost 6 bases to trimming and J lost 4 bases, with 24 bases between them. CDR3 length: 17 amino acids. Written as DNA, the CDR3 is TGCGCCAGCAGCGACCCCCTAGGACCAGGGCACGGCTATGGCTACACCTTC. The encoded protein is CASSDPLGPGHGYGYTF.

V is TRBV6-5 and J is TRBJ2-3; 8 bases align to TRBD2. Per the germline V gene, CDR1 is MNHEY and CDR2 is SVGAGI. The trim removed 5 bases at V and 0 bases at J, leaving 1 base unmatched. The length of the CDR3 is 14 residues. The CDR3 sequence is CASSERGSTDTQYF. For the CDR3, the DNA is TGTGCCAGCAGTGAGCGGGGGAGCACAGATACGCAGTATTTT.

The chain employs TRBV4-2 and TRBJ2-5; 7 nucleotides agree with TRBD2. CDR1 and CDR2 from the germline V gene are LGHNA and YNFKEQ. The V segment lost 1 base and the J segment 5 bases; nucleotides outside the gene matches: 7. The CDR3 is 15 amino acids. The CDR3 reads CASSQAGGTRETQYF. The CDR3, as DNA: TGTGCCAGCAGCCAAGCGGGGGGTACTCGGGAGACCCAGTACTTC.

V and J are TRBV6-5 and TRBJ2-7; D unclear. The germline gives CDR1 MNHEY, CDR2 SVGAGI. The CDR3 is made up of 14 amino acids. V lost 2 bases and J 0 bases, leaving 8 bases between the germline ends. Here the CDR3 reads CASSYTDVSYEQYF. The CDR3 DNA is TGTGCCAGCAGTTACACGGACGTCTCCTACGAGCAGTACTTC.

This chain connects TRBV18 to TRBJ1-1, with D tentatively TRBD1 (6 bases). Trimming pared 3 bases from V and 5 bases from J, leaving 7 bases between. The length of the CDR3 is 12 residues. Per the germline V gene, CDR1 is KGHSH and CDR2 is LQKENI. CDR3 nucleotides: TGTGCCAGCTCACCCCAGGGGACTGAAGCTTTCTTT. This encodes CASSPQGTEAFF.

The CDR3 bases are TGTGCCAGCAACAGAGGGGTTATCTTTAACTATGGCTACACCTTC. Its translation is CASNRGVIFNYGYTF. The rearrangement uses TRBV19 and TRBJ1-2; TRBD1 is a possible D gene (5 bases). The CDR3 length is 15 residues. The V gene lost 9 bases and the J gene lost 1 base, with 18 bases spanning the gap. Germline V gene sequence: CDR1 LNHDA, CDR2 SQIVND (reference sequence).